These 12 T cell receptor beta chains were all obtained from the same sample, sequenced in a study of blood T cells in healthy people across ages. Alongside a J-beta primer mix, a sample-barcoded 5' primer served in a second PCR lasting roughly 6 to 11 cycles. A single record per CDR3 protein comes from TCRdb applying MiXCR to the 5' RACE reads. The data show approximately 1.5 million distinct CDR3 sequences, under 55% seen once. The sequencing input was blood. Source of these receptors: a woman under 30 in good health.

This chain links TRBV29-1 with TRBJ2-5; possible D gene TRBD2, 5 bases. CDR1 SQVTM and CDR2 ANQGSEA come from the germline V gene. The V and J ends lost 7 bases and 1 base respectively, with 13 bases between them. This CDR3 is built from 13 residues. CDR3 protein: CSGERMGQETQYF. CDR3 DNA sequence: TGCAGCGGGGAGAGGATGGGCCAAGAGACCCAGTACTTC.

The CDR3 DNA follows: TGTGCCAGCAGCCCGTTGTTGGCGGGGGAGGGTGAGCAGTTCTTC. Protein sequence: CASSPLLAGEGEQFF. V gene TRBV7-8 combines with J gene TRBJ2-1; 7 bases agree with TRBD2. The CDR3 contains 15 residues. Looked up from germline, CDR1 is SGHVS and CDR2 is FQNEAQ. V lost 5 bases to trimming and J lost 9 bases; unmatched junction nucleotides: 13.

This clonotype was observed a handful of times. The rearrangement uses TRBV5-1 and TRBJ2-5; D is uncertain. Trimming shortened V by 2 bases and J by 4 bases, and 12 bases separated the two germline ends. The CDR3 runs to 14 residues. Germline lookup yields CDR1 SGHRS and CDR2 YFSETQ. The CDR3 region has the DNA TGCGCCAGCAGCTTAGACGGTAATAGAGAGACCCAGTACTTC. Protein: CASSLDGNRETQYF.

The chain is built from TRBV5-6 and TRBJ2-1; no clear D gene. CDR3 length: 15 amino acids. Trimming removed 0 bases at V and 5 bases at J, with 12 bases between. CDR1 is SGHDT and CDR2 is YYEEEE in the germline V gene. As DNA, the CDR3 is TGTGCCAGCAGCTTGGTACAGCCGAACCACAATGAGCAGTTCTTC. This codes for CASSLVQPNHNEQFF.

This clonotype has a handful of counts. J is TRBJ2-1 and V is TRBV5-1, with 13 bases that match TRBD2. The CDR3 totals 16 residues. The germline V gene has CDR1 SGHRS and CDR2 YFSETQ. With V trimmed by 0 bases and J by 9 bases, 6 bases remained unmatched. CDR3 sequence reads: CASSLAGLAGDSEQFF. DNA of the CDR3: TGCGCCAGCAGCTTGGCAGGACTAGCGGGAGACAGTGAGCAGTTCTTC. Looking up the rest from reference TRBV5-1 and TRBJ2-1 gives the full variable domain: KAGVTQTPRYLIKTRGQQVTLSCSPISGHRSVSWYQQTPGQGLQFLFEYFSETQRNKGNFPGRFSGRQFSNSRSEMNVSTLELGDSALYLCASSLAGLAGDSEQFFGPGTRLTVL.

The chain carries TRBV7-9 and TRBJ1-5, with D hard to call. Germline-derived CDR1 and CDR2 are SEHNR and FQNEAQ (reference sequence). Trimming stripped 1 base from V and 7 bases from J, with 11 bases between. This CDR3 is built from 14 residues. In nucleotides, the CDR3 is TGTGCCAGCAGCTTAGTAGGTTTGAGGCAGCCCCAGCATTTT. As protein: CASSLVGLRQPQHF.

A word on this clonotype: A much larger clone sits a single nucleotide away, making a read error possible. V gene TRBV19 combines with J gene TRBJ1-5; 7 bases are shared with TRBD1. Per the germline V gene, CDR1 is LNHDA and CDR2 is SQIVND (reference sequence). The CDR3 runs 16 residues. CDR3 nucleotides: TGTGCCGGTAGTAGACGGGACAGACATAGCAATCAGCCCCAGCATTTT. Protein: CAGSRRDRHSNQPQHF.

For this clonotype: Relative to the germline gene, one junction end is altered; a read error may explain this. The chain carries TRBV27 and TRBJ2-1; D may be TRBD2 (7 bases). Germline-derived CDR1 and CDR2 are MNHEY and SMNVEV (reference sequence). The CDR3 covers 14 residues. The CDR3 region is CASSIGGLYNEQFF. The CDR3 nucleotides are TGTGCTAGCAGTATCGGGGGGCTTTACAATGAGCAGTTCTTC.

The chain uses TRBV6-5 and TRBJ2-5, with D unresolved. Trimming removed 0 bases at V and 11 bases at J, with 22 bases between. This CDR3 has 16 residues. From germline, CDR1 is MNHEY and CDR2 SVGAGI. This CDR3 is CASSYSIGPRYNEQYF. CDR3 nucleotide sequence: TGTGCCAGCAGTTACTCGATTGGACCCCGCTACAATGAGCAGTACTTC.

The CDR3 DNA reads as TGTGCCAGCAGCCAAGCAGGTCGGGGTTCCATTTATGGCTACACCTTC. Translating it yields CASSQAGRGSIYGYTF. The V and J genes are TRBV3-1 and TRBJ1-2; D remains unclear. The CDR3 is 16 residues long. Germline assignment: CDR1 LGHDT and CDR2 YNNKEL (reference sequence). V was shortened by 1 base and J by 5 bases, with 17 bases between the two germline ends. The full variable domain, its missing parts supplied by reference TRBV3-1 and TRBJ1-2, is DTAVSQTPKYLVTQMGNDKSIKCEQNLGHDTMYWYKQDSKKFLKIMFSYNNKELIINETVPNRFSPKSPDKAHLNLHINSLELGDSAVYFCASSQAGRGSIYGYTFGSGTRLTVV.

DNA of the CDR3: TGTGCCAGCATGTTGAGGGGAAGTCATTTCTATGGCTACACCTTC. Translation gives CASMLRGSHFYGYTF. The chain has TRBV27 and TRBJ1-2, with a tentative D call TRBD1 (5 bases). Trimming took off 7 bases at V and 4 bases at J, with 19 bases between the two ends. From germline, CDR1 is MNHEY and CDR2 SMNVEV (reference sequence). CDR3 length equals 15 residues.

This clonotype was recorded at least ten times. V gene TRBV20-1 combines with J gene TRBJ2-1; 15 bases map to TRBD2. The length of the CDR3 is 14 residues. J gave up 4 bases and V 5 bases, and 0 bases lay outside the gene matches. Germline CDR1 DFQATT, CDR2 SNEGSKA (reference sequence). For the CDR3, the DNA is TGCAGTGCTGGACTAGCGGGGGGGTACAATGAGCAGTTCTTC. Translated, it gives CSAGLAGGYNEQFF.